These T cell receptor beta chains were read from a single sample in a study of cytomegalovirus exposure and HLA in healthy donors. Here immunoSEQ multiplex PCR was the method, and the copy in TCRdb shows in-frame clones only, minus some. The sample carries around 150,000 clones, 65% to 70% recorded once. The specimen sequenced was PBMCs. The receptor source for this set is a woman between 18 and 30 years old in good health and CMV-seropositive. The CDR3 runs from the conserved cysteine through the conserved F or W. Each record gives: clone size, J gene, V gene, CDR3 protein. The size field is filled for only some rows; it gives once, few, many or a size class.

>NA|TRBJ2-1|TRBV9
CASSVGGSALVEQFF
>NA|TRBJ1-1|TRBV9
CASSVVGLGRAEAFF
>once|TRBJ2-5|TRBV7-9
CASSPPGRGSGGRTQYF
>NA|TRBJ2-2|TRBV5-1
CASSLVAGANTGELFF
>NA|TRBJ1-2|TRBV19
CARPQGATNYGYTF
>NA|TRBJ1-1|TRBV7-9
CASSPQGLLMNTEAFF
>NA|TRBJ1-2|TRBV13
CASSTIERPRTGYGYTF
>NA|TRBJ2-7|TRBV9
CASSVGGQDSYEQYF
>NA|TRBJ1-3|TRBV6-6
CASSYGGQGLNTIYF
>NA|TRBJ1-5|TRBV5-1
CASSLGGEGQPQHF
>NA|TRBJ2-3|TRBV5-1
CASSFIQGTDTQYF
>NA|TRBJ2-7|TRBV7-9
CASTLQRGLGMMGEQYF
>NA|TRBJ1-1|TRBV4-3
CASSQDIAQTNTEAFF
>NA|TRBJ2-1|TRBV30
CAWDSSEQFF
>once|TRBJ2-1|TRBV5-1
CASRTGGSREQFF
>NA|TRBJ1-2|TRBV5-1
CASRVQGDYGYTF
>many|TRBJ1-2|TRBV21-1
CASSKGAGGYTF
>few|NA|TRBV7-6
CASSRADRREQSSYEQYF
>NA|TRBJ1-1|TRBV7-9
CASSVMNTEAFF
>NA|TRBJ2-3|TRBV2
CASSGQITDTQYF
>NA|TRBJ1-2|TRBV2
CASSEALYGYTF
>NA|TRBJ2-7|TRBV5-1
CASSDYGRLSYEQYF
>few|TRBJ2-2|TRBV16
CASSPPGQAGGSGELFF
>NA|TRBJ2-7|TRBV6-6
CASSYGGLVSYEQYF
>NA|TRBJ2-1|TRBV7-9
CASSPRRLLRYNEQFF